This T cell receptor (beta chain) was profiled in a study of blood T cells in healthy people across ages. General study results and limits: In these data, TCR beta diversity tracked strongly with naive T cell percentage.

The CDR3 runs to 15 residues. V was trimmed by 3 bases and J by 4 bases, leaving 15 bases between them. Germline-derived CDR1 and CDR2 are MGHDK and SYGVNS. On this clonotype: Its specificity is unknown.

PCR was performed a second time for roughly 7 to 11 cycles using a sample-barcoded 5' primer and a J-beta primer mix. A 12-random-nucleotide template-switch adaptor tagged each cDNA molecule. One entry per CDR3 protein results from TCRdb running MiXCR on the 5' RACE reads. This table has hundreds of thousands of distinct CDR3 sequences, under 70% appearing once. This clonotype was sampled from a man in his sixties in good health. The gene calls are TRBV25-1 and TRBJ1-2, with D possibly TRBD1 on 6 matching bases. The sequencing sample was made of blood. CDR3 coding DNA: TGTGCCAGCAGTGAGGGGGGGGCAGGGGTCTATGGCTACACCTTC. This sequence encodes CASSEGGAGVYGYTF.